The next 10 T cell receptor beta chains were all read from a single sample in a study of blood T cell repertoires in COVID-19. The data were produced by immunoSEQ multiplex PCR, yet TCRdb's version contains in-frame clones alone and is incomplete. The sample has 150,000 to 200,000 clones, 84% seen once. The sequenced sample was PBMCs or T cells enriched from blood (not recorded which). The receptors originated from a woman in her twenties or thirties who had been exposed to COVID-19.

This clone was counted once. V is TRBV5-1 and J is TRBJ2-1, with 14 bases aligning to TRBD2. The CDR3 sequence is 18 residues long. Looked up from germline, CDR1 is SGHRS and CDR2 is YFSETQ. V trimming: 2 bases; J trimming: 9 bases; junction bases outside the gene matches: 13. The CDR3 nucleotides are TGCGCCAGCAGCTTCCTCTTGCCGACTAGCGGGGGGGCCGGTGAGCAGTTCTTC. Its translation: CASSFLLPTSGGAGEQFF.

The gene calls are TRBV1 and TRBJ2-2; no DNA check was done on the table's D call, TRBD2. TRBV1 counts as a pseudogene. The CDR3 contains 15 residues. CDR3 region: CTSSGGLSNTGELFF. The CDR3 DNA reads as TGCACCAGCAGCGGAGGACTGTCGAACACCGGGGAGCTGTTTTTT.

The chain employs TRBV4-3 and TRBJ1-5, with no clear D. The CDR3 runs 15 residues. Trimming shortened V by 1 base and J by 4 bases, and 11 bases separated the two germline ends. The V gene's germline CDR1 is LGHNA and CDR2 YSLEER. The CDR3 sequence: CASSQVRTGNQPQHF. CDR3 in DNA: TGCGCCAGCAGCCAAGTTAGGACGGGGAATCAGCCCCAGCATTTT.

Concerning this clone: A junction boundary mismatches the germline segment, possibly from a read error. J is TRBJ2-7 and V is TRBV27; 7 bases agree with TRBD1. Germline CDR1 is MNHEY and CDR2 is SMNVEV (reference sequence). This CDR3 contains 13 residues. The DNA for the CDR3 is TGTGCCAGCAGGTCGGACAGGATGGGCCAGTCCCACTTC. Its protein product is CASRSDRMGQSHF.

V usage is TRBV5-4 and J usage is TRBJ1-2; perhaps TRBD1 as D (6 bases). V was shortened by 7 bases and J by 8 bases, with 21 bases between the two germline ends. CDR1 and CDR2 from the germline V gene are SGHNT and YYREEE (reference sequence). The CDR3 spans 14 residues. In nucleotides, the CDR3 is TGTGCCAGCCTTCCTCGACGGGGGGCTGGCGGCTACACCTTC. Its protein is CASLPRRGAGGYTF.

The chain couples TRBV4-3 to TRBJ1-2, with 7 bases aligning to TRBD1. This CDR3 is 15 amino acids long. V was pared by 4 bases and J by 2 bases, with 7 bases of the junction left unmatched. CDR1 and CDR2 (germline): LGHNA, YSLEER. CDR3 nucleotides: TGCGCCAGCAGCCGAGGGGGCGAGGGGAACTATGGCTACACCTTC. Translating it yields CASSRGGEGNYGYTF.

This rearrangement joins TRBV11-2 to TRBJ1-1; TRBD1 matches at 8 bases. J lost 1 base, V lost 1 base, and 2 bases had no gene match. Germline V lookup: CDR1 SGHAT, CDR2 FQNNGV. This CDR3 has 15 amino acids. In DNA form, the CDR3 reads TGTGCCAGCAGCTTAGGGACAGGGCAGAACACTGAAGCTTTCTTT. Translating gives CASSLGTGQNTEAFF.

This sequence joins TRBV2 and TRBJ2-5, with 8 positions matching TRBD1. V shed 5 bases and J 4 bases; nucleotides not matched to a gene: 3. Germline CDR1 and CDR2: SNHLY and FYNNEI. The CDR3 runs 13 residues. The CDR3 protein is CASSFDRGETQYF. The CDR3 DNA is TGTGCCAGCAGTTTTGACAGGGGAGAGACCCAGTACTTC.

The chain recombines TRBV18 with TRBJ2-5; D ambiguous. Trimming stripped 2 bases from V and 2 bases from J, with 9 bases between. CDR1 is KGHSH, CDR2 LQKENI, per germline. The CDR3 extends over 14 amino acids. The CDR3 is CASSPISIQETQYF. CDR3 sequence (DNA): TGTGCCAGCTCACCAATTAGTATACAAGAGACCCAGTACTTC.

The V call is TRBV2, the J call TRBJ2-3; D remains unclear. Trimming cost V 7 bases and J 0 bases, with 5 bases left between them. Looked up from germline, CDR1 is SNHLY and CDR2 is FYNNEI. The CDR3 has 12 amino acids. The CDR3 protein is CASIGSTDTQYF. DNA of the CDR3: TGTGCCAGCATTGGCAGCACAGATACGCAGTATTTT.